Included here is one T cell receptor beta chain sequence, with context. Its specificity is not known. As the sequencing template, cDNA was produced by extracting RNA and reverse transcribing it. Clones were sequenced by immunoSEQ multiplex PCR, and TCRdb holds only the in-frame ones, with some missing. Of under 95,000 clones listed, over 70% are singletons. The sample is drawn from a study of CD8+ T cells in alopecia areata. On the study more broadly: Tofacitinib therapy lasting 6 to 18 months was followed by 6 months off drug.

General study points: Among the top 100, expanded CD8+ clones were significantly decreased by tofacitinib, as was scalp clonality.

This CDR3 spans 13 amino acids. Between the trimmed V and J ends, which lost 8 bases and 2 bases, there was a span of 10 bases. CDR1 is SNHLY and CDR2 is FYNNEI in the germline V gene. As to treatment: oral pan-JAK inhibitor, 5-10 mg twice daily. Alopecia areata patients gave lesional scalp punch biopsies and peripheral blood samples. The J gene is TRBJ2-1, the V gene TRBV2; D could derive from TRBD1 or TRBD2 (5 bases each). The source was CD8+ T cells sorted from blood, collected around week 42, from a patient treated with tofacitinib. This TCR was sampled from a human donor with alopecia areata. CDR3 sequence: CASGGTTYNEQFF. DNA for the CDR3: TGTGCCAGCGGGGGAACGACCTACAATGAGCAGTTCTTC. Combining the CDR3 with reference TRBV2 and TRBJ2-1 gives the whole variable domain EPEVTQTPSHQVTQMGQEVILRCVPISNHLYFYWYRQILGQKVEFLVSFYNNEISEKSEIFDDQFSVERPDGSNFTLKIRSTKLEDSAMYFCASGGTTYNEQFFGPGTRLTVL.